A selection of T cell receptor beta chains follows, all from one sample in a study of blood T cell repertoires in COVID-19. TCRdb keeps only in-frame clones here, not all; method: immunoSEQ multiplex PCR. The table has approximately 39,000 clones, over 70% seen once; the top ten hold around 24%. Sequenced input: peripheral blood. These receptors all stem from a man between 45 and 60 years old with active or convalescent COVID-19. CDR3s leave out the opening cysteine and the closing phenylalanine or tryptophan. The size field is filled for only some rows; it gives once, few, many or a size class.

size: .
V: TRBV11-2
J: TRBJ2-1
CDR3: ASSSSLIAGGGSYEQF

size: .
V: TRBV10-1
J: TRBJ2-1
CDR3: ASSEKGLRSNEQF

size: .
V: TRBV18
J: TRBJ2-1
CDR3: ASSRDRSYNEQF

size: .
V: TRBV5-1
J: TRBJ2-3
CDR3: ASVLGGTSTDTQY

size: .
V: TRBV15
J: TRBJ2-1
CDR3: ATSGRFYNEQF

size: once
V: TRBV11-2
J: TRBJ2-2
CDR3: ASGLAGANTGELF

size: few
V: TRBV7-9
J: TRBJ2-2
CDR3: ASSLPPGRDNTGELF

size: .
V: TRBV6-6
J: TRBJ1-4
CDR3: ASSHSTRPRGRSEKLF

size: .
V: TRBV28
J: TRBJ2-7
CDR3: ASKVGGTSGSYEQY

size: .
V: TRBV10-3
J: TRBJ1-1
CDR3: AISESSTGGAF

size: .
V: TRBV2
J: TRBJ2-5
CDR3: AFAQGTQETQY

size: once
V: TRBV29-1
J: TRBJ2-3
CDR3: SAQGATSTDTQY

size: .
V: TRBV30
J: TRBJ2-3
CDR3: AWTQTSAVRDTQY

size: .
V: TRBV28
J: TRBJ2-7
CDR3: ASTWGGRAYEQY

size: .
V: TRBV5-1
J: TRBJ2-1
CDR3: ASSLATGLNEQF

size: .
V: TRBV5-8
J: TRBJ1-2
CDR3: ASSPQTGFDYGYT

size: .
V: TRBV6-5
J: TRBJ1-5
CDR3: ASTWDRVSNQPQH

size: .
V: TRBV6-2/TRBV6-3
J: TRBJ2-5
CDR3: ASSYGGSGGETQY

size: .
V: TRBV7-3
J: TRBJ2-2
CDR3: ASSLDPDRVAGELF

size: .
V: TRBV3-1/TRBV3-2
J: TRBJ1-1
CDR3: ASSPEGNTEAF

size: .
V: TRBV6-6
J: TRBJ2-1
CDR3: ASTQLATNNEQF

size: .
V: TRBV15
J: TRBJ1-2
CDR3: ATSRGQGGEGYT

size: .
V: TRBV10-1
J: TRBJ1-1
CDR3: ASSDGGWNTEAF

size: .
V: TRBV6-6
J: TRBJ2-2
CDR3: ASSYGRGRGAGELF